This TCR beta chain appears in the sequencing data of a study of neurological immune-mediated disorders. TCRdb ran MiXCR on the 5' RACE reads and lists one entry per CDR3 protein. Counted here are approximately 32,000 distinct CDR3 sequences, under 9.5% occurring once; the ten biggest clones make up less than 4.5%. PBMCs stored at -80 C, numbering 2 million, were the origin of the unsorted libraries. At least ten counts were recorded for this clonotype. CDR1 and CDR2 (germline): SNHLY, FYNNEI. Trimming stripped 2 bases from V and 4 bases from J, with 17 bases between. This CDR3 contains 17 residues. This clonotype was sampled from a middle-aged woman in good health. This chain connects TRBV2 to TRBJ1-4, with a possible D match to TRBD1 (5 bases). Sequenced: PBMCs. DNA for the CDR3: TGTGCCAGCAGTGAATTGGGGCACCGGGCCCTTAATGAAAAACTGTTTTTT. Encoded protein: CASSELGHRALNEKLFF.